These 7 T cell receptor beta chains were all obtained from the same sample, sequenced in a study of T cell responses to AZD1222 COVID-19 vaccine. The protocol was immunoSEQ multiplex PCR, while the TCRdb copy is restricted to in-frame clones and leaves out a portion. The profile shows tens of thousands of clones, roughly 91% of them singletons. The sequenced sample was peripheral blood, obtained on day 0 of AZD1222 vaccination. These receptors all stem from an adult in good health.

The chain joins TRBV5-1 to TRBJ2-7; perhaps D is TRBD1 or TRBD2 (5 bases each). The V gene lost 0 bases and the J gene lost 3 bases, with 10 bases spanning the gap. This CDR3 is 14 amino acids long. Germline loops: CDR1 SGHRS, CDR2 YFSETQ. CDR3 amino acids: CASSLVAGSYEQYF. DNA for the CDR3: TGCGCCAGCAGCTTGGTGGCAGGGAGCTACGAGCAGTACTTC. The full variable domain, completed using reference TRBV5-1 and TRBJ2-7, is KAGVTQTPRYLIKTRGQQVTLSCSPISGHRSVSWYQQTPGQGLQFLFEYFSETQRNKGNFPGRFSGRQFSNSRSEMNVSTLELGDSALYLCASSLVAGSYEQYFGPGTRLTVT.

V and J are TRBV5-4 and TRBJ1-1, with 8 bases that match TRBD1. CDR1 and CDR2 from the germline V gene are SGHNT and YYREEE (reference sequence). V lost 1 base, J lost 6 bases, and 11 bases stayed unmatched. The CDR3 consists of 16 residues. The CDR3 DNA is TGTGCCAGCAGCTTGATGACAGGGGCCGGGATCCCTGAAGCTTTCTTT. Translated, it gives CASSLMTGAGIPEAFF.

The J gene is TRBJ1-2, the V gene TRBV7-2, with D unclear. CDR1 is SGHTA, CDR2 FQGNSA, per germline. V dropped 8 bases and J dropped 6 bases, with 19 bases sitting between them. The CDR3 contains 14 residues. The CDR3 DNA sequence: TGTGCCAGCGGCCGGCCGGGAGGGAACGATGGCTACACCTTC. The encoded protein is CASGRPGGNDGYTF.

CDR3 DNA: TGTGCCACCAGCACTCCGGCTTCAGGTGAGCAGTTCTTC. Translating gives CATSTPASGEQFF. V and J are TRBV15 and TRBJ2-1; D is uncertain. V was clipped by 4 bases and J by 9 bases, with 13 bases between them. The CDR3 consists of 13 residues. CDR1 is LNHNV and CDR2 is YYDKDF in the germline V gene (reference sequence).

This clone was seen a single time. The chain combines TRBV6-5 with TRBJ1-6, with no clear D. From germline, CDR1 is MNHEY and CDR2 SVGAGI. This CDR3 is 14 amino acids long. The V end lost 5 bases, the J end lost 5 bases, and 10 bases lay between the germline ends. The CDR3 sequence: CASSRVGNNSPLHF. CDR3 in DNA: TGTGCCAGCAGTCGTGTCGGCAATAATTCACCCCTCCACTTT.

V is TRBV5-4 and J is TRBJ1-4; TRBD1 agrees at 7 bases. From germline, CDR1 is SGHNT and CDR2 YYREEE (reference sequence). Trimming cost V 0 bases and J 6 bases; bases outside gene matches: 2. The CDR3 runs to 14 residues. The CDR3 nucleotides are TGTGCCAGCAGCTTGGCTGGGACAGATGAAAAACTGTTTTTT. Its translation: CASSLAGTDEKLFF.

This chain links TRBV3-1 (or the pseudogene TRBV3-2) with TRBJ2-2; D might be TRBD1 (7 bases). The germline CDR1 and CDR2 sequences are LGHDT and YNNKEL (reference sequence). There are 15 residues in the CDR3. Trimming shortened V by 5 bases and J by 5 bases, and 15 bases separated the two germline ends. The CDR3 sequence is CASSIETGRTGELFF. The CDR3 DNA is TGTGCCAGCAGCATCGAGACAGGGAGGACCGGGGAGCTGTTTTTT.